These 22 T cell receptor beta chains share one sample of origin, sequenced in a study of blood T cell repertoires in COVID-19. Clones were sequenced by immunoSEQ multiplex PCR, and TCRdb holds only the in-frame ones, with some missing. The sample lists roughly 330,000 clones; over 75% were seen once. Sequencing used peripheral blood. These receptors came from a woman between 45 and 60 years old with active or convalescent COVID-19.

V gene TRBV11-3 combines with J gene TRBJ2-7, with 7 bases lining up with TRBD2. J lost 4 bases, V lost 1 base, and 4 bases had no gene match. The CDR3 is 14 amino acids. Germline lookup yields CDR1 SGHNT and CDR2 YENEEA. CDR3 amino acids: CASSLGGSEYEQYF. Here the CDR3 DNA reads TGTGCCAGCAGCTTAGGCGGGAGTGAGTACGAGCAGTACTTC.

V gene TRBV6-2 or TRBV6-3 combines with J gene TRBJ1-5, with a tentative D call TRBD1 (5 bases). Trimming cost V 2 bases and J 1 base, with 9 bases left between them. CDR1 MNHEY and CDR2 SVGEGT come from the germline V gene. The CDR3 totals 15 residues. The CDR3 nucleotides read TGTGCCAGCAGTTACAGGGCAGGGAGCAATCAGCCCCAGCATTTT. As protein: CASSYRAGSNQPQHF.

This clone was observed a single time. This chain uses TRBV19 with TRBJ2-7; 9 positions agree with TRBD2. This CDR3 spans 14 amino acids. The ends lost 6 bases at V and 5 bases at J; junction bases unmatched: 8. Germline V CDR1 and CDR2: LNHDA, SQIVND (reference sequence). The CDR3 loop is CASRTAGGPHEQYF. In DNA form, the CDR3 reads TGTGCCAGTAGGACGGCGGGAGGGCCCCACGAGCAGTACTTC.

The rearrangement links TRBV21-1 to TRBJ2-7; the table gives TRBD2 as D, unverified against the DNA. TRBV21-1 is a pseudogene locus. The CDR3 consists of 17 residues. CDR3 region: CASSKEFWPSDSYEQYF. CDR3 coding DNA: TGTGCCAGCAGCAAAGAATTTTGGCCTAGCGACTCCTACGAGCAGTACTTC.

The chain recombines TRBV6-2 or TRBV6-3 with TRBJ1-1; D is perhaps TRBD1 (6 bases). From germline, CDR1 is MNHEY and CDR2 SVGEGT. The CDR3 runs to 15 residues. V lost 1 base, J lost 6 bases, and 15 bases lay in between. CDR3 in DNA: TGTGCCAGCAGTTACTACCAACCAGGGGTTGCTGAAGCTTTCTTT. Residues: CASSYYQPGVAEAFF.

The CDR3 DNA reads as TGTGCCAGCAGTTACAGGGACAGGGAGACCTATGGCTACACCTTC. Translating it yields CASSYRDRETYGYTF. The V call is TRBV6-2 or TRBV6-3, the J call TRBJ1-2, with 9 bases aligning to TRBD1. In germline, CDR1 is MNHEY, CDR2 SVGEGT. The CDR3 length is 15 residues. Trimming at V came to 2 bases and at J to 4 bases, leaving 5 bases not matched to a gene.

The chain employs TRBV7-3 and TRBJ2-1, with D possibly matching TRBD2 (6 bases). V was pared by 2 bases and J by 2 bases, with 10 bases between. Germline V gene lookup returns CDR1 SGHTA and CDR2 FQGTGA. The CDR3 length is 15 residues. The CDR3 protein is CASSLLAVPYNEQFF. CDR3 nucleotide sequence: TGTGCCAGCAGCTTATTAGCGGTTCCCTACAATGAGCAGTTCTTC.

The chain joins TRBV5-1 to TRBJ2-7; D is unclear. The CDR3 is 12 residues long. The V and J ends lost 2 bases and 6 bases respectively, with 9 bases between them. The V gene's germline CDR1 is SGHRS and CDR2 YFSETQ. DNA for the CDR3: TGCGCCAGCAGCTTCCCGACGGGCGAGCAGTACTTC. This translates into CASSFPTGEQYF.

This chain joins TRBV18 and TRBJ1-2, with no clear D. V lost 4 bases to trimming and J lost 6 bases, with 9 bases between them. CDR1 and CDR2 from the germline V gene are KGHSH and LQKENI. This CDR3 spans 12 amino acids. Here the CDR3 reads CASSLDSDGYTF. The DNA of the CDR3 is TGTGCCAGCTCACTGGACTCTGATGGCTACACCTTC.

The chain links TRBV10-3 to TRBJ1-1, with 7 bases aligning to TRBD1. The germline gives CDR1 ENHRY, CDR2 SYGVKD. The CDR3 consists of 15 residues. J was trimmed by 1 base and V by 10 bases; bases with no gene match: 12. For the CDR3, the DNA is TGTGCCACCCAAATGGGACCAGGGGGGAACACTGAAGCTTTCTTT. Amino acids: CATQMGPGGNTEAFF.

V usage is TRBV19 and J usage is TRBJ2-1, with D possibly TRBD2 on 5 matching bases. There are 15 residues in the CDR3. CDR1 and CDR2 (germline): LNHDA, SQIVND (reference sequence). Trimming left V 1 base short and J 2 bases short, with 9 bases between. CDR3 loop: CASSIARGAYNEQFF. The CDR3 DNA follows: TGTGCCAGTAGTATAGCACGGGGTGCCTACAATGAGCAGTTCTTC.

The chain joins TRBV11-3 to TRBJ2-5; D is unclear. Germline V gene lookup returns CDR1 SGHNT and CDR2 YENEEA. The CDR3 has 16 residues. Deletions cut 4 bases from V and 4 bases from J, with 19 bases between. The DNA for the CDR3 is TGTGCCAGCAGCTATAAAGCGCGCAGCCCTGGAGAGACCCAGTACTTC. Amino acid sequence: CASSYKARSPGETQYF.

The sample holds one count of this clone. This chain links TRBV6-1 with TRBJ2-7, with TRBD2 matching 10 bases. V shed 3 bases, J shed 3 bases, and the junction held 5 bases outside the gene matches. Germline values: CDR1 MNHNS, CDR2 SASEGT. This CDR3 spans 15 amino acids. In DNA, the CDR3 is TGTGCCAGCAGTGAGGTGCGGACTAGCGGCTACGAGCAGTACTTC. This translates into CASSEVRTSGYEQYF.

The chain carries TRBV6-2 or TRBV6-3 and TRBJ1-2; TRBD1 aligns across 7 bases. V gave up 0 bases and J gave up 2 bases; unmatched junction bases: 6. CDR1 and CDR2 from the germline V gene are MNHEY and SVGEGT. This CDR3 region has 16 residues. Here the CDR3 DNA reads TGTGCCAGCAGTTACTCCGGGACAGTCGGGAACTATGGCTACACCTTC. Translating gives CASSYSGTVGNYGYTF.

V and J are TRBV16 and TRBJ2-7; D gene uncertain. CDR1 is KGHSY, CDR2 FQNENV, per germline. The V and J ends lost 0 bases and 5 bases respectively, with 14 bases between them. This CDR3 region has 15 residues. Written as DNA, the CDR3 is TGTGCCAGCAGCCAATCTCAGAAAATACGCCACGAGCAGTACTTC. Its protein product is CASSQSQKIRHEQYF.

This chain connects TRBV2 to TRBJ1-6; TRBD1 matches at 7 bases. V lost 2 bases, J lost 19 bases, and 8 bases stayed unmatched. Germline values: CDR1 SNHLY, CDR2 FYNNEI. The CDR3 runs 12 residues. The DNA of the CDR3 is TGTGCCAGCAGTGAACATGCGAGACAGGGACACTTT. It translates to CASSEHARQGHF.

This chain joins TRBV2 and TRBJ1-1; no clear D. CDR3 length: 13 amino acids. Trimming left V 10 bases short and J 0 bases short, with 12 bases between. Germline lookup yields CDR1 SNHLY and CDR2 FYNNEI. The CDR3 protein is CATRTGLNTEAFF. The CDR3 bases are TGTGCCACCCGGACGGGGTTGAACACTGAAGCTTTCTTT.

This sequence joins TRBV6-1 and TRBJ2-2; 8 bases fit TRBD1. The trim removed 3 bases at V and 5 bases at J, leaving 14 bases unmatched. CDR1 is MNHNS and CDR2 is SASEGT in the germline V gene. The CDR3 has 18 amino acids. The CDR3 DNA follows: TGTGCCAGCAGTGATACGGGACAGGCCTTAGAGAGAACCGGGGAGCTGTTTTTT. It translates to CASSDTGQALERTGELFF.

To note about this clone: In the same sample, other DNA sequences code for this CDR3. The CDR3 region has the DNA TGCGCCAGCAGCCCAGGGACTAGTCCCTACGAGCAGTACTTC. Its translation: CASSPGTSPYEQYF. The V call is TRBV5-1, the J call TRBJ2-7, with 8 bases that match TRBD2. Germline V gene data show CDR1 as SGHRS and CDR2 as YFSETQ. The CDR3 is made up of 14 amino acids. The V gene end was trimmed by 4 bases and the J gene end by 2 bases; junction bases not matched to a gene: 5. Variable domain in full (rest from reference TRBV5-1 and TRBJ2-7): KAGVTQTPRYLIKTRGQQVTLSCSPISGHRSVSWYQQTPGQGLQFLFEYFSETQRNKGNFPGRFSGRQFSNSRSEMNVSTLELGDSALYLCASSPGTSPYEQYFGPGTRLTVT.

V gene TRBV5-8 combines with J gene TRBJ2-7; no firm D call. The V end lost 3 bases, the J end lost 9 bases, and 13 bases lay between the germline ends. The germline V gene encodes CDR1 SGHTS and CDR2 YDEGEE. The CDR3 loop spans 12 amino acids. The CDR3 nucleotides are TGTGCCAGCAGCTCGGGTTATACGGGGCAGTACTTC. This gives the protein CASSSGYTGQYF.

The chain has TRBV28 and TRBJ2-7, with 9 nucleotides matching TRBD1. This CDR3 region has 15 residues. Germline CDR1 and CDR2: MDHEN and SYDVKM. The junction had 6 bases not matched to a gene; V was cut back by 5 bases and J by 1 base. The CDR3 region has the DNA TGTGCCAGCAGTCGACCGGGACAGGGTTCCTACGAGCAGTACTTC. Its protein is CASSRPGQGSYEQYF. Supplemented by reference TRBV28 and TRBJ2-7, the full variable domain reads DVKVTQSSRYLVKRTGEKVFLECVQDMDHENMFWYRQDPGLGLRLIYFSYDVKMKEKGDIPEGYSVSREKKERFSLILESASTNQTSMYLCASSRPGQGSYEQYFGPGTRLTVT.

The CDR3 loop reads CASSLRGTGGYNQPQHF. In DNA form, the CDR3 reads TGTGCCAGCAGCTTAAGAGGGACAGGGGGGTACAATCAGCCCCAGCATTTT. This chain links TRBV7-2 with TRBJ1-5; 11 positions agree with TRBD1. The V and J ends lost 2 bases and 3 bases, in that order; junction bases with no gene match: 6. CDR1 SGHTA and CDR2 FQGNSA come from the germline V gene. The CDR3 loop spans 17 amino acids.